The entry below describes one TCR beta chain. Its cognate antigen is unknown. The data belong to a study of CD8+ T cells in alopecia areata. Background on the study: Treated patients took oral tofacitinib at 5 to 10 mg twice daily.

The study, taken as a whole, reports: Possibly as an HLA-related effect, TCR sharing across patients appeared less clear than in mice.

Extraction and reverse transcription of RNA yielded cDNA as the sequencing template. Clones were sequenced by immunoSEQ multiplex PCR, and TCRdb holds only the in-frame ones, with some missing. The sample lists about 160,000 clones, over 70% occurring once. This CDR3 has 14 amino acids. The germline V gene has CDR1 SQVTM and CDR2 ANQGSEA. V was clipped by 3 bases and J by 7 bases; unmatched bases: 11. The clonotype originates from a human donor with alopecia areata. Material: CD8+ T cells sorted from blood, obtained at week 0. This chain links TRBV29-1 with TRBJ2-7, with 8 bases lining up with TRBD1. CDR3 bases: TGCAGCGTTGAGTTGGGACAGGCGCCGTGGGAGCAGTACTTC. Protein product: CSVELGQAPWEQYF.